These 5 T cell receptor beta chains originate from one sample sequenced in a study of CD8 T cells in ankylosing spondylitis. Each CDR3 protein is one row after TCRdb ran MiXCR on the 5' RACE reads. The table has some 25,000 distinct CDR3 sequences, just over 2.5% seen once. The specimen was blood, either unsorted or a sorted T cell fraction (not recorded which). These receptors were obtained from a female donor with ankylosing spondylitis or in good health (not recorded which).

This clonotype was counted ten times or more. The gene calls are TRBV9 and TRBJ1-3; D perhaps matches TRBD1 (6 bases). V lost 5 bases and J 8 bases, leaving 14 bases between the germline ends. Germline V lookup: CDR1 SGDLS, CDR2 YYNGEE. The CDR3 sequence is 13 residues long. As DNA, the CDR3 is TGTGCCAGCAGTGGGGGCGCGTCGGACACCATATATTTT. Its translation is CASSGGASDTIYF.

This clonotype was observed many times. This chain connects TRBV9 to TRBJ1-4, with D possibly matching TRBD1 (5 bases). V was trimmed by 4 bases and J by 7 bases, leaving 17 bases between them. The germline gives CDR1 SGDLS, CDR2 YYNGEE. The CDR3 spans 15 residues. The CDR3 loop is CASSPFGGGSEKLFF. The CDR3 region has the DNA TGTGCCAGCAGCCCGTTCGGGGGTGGTAGTGAAAAACTGTTTTTT.

This clonotype has a count of ten or more. J is TRBJ2-1 and V is TRBV9, with 9 positions matching TRBD2. Looked up from germline, CDR1 is SGDLS and CDR2 is YYNGEE. The CDR3 is 15 amino acids. Unmatched junction bases numbered 5, after V lost 2 bases and J lost 5 bases. Written as DNA, the CDR3 is TGTGCCAGCAGCGTCGTGGCTAGCGGGGACAATGAGCAGTTCTTC. Protein product: CASSVVASGDNEQFF.

This clonotype was observed at least ten times. The CDR3 is CASSVDGDTGELFF. The DNA of the CDR3 is TGTGCCAGCAGCGTAGACGGGGACACCGGGGAGCTGTTTTTT. The chain combines TRBV9 with TRBJ2-2; tentatively, D is TRBD2 (5 bases). Trimming shortened V by 0 bases and J by 3 bases, and 6 bases separated the two germline ends. Germline assignment: CDR1 SGDLS and CDR2 YYNGEE. The CDR3 consists of 14 residues.

This clonotype was counted ten times or more. The chain joins TRBV9 to TRBJ2-1; 8 positions match TRBD2. The CDR3 covers 16 residues. J was trimmed by 6 bases and V by 0 bases; bases with no gene match: 8. Germline-derived CDR1 and CDR2 are SGDLS and YYNGEE. The CDR3: CASSVVPTGRGNEQFF. DNA of the CDR3: TGTGCCAGCAGCGTAGTCCCCACCGGGAGGGGCAATGAGCAGTTCTTC.